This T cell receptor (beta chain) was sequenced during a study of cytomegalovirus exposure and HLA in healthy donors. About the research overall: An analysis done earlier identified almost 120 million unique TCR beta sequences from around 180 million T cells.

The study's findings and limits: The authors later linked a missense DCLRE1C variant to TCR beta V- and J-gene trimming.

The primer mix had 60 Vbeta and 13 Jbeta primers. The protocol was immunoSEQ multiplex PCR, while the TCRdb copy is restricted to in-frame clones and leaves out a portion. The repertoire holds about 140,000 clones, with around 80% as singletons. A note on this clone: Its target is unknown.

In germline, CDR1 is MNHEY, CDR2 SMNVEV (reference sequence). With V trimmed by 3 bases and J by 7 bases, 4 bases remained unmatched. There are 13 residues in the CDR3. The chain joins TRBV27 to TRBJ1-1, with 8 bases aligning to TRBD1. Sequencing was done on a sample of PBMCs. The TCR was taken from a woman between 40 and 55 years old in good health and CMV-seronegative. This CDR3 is CASSFDRGSEAFF. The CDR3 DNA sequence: TGTGCCAGCAGTTTTGACAGGGGCAGTGAAGCTTTCTTT.